A selection of T cell receptor beta chains follows, all from one sample in a study of vaccination and CD4 T cells after COVID-19. TCRdb analysed the PCR reads with MiXCR anew, one entry per CDR3 protein. The data contain about 21,000 distinct CDR3 sequences, about 38% of them singletons. These receptors lack a known antigen. Sequences were derived from CD4+ T cells from blood, cultured in vitro, sampled before SARS-CoV-2 vaccination. All receptors derive from a human donor who had recovered from COVID-19. CDR3s include the opening cysteine and the closing phenylalanine or tryptophan. The D gene is left open where the match is weak. Part of the rows lack a size; the others show once, few, many or a class for expanded clones.

d_gene,j_gene,abundance,v_gene,len,CDR3aa,CDR3nt
.,TRBJ1-3,.,TRBV10-3,14,CAKQPRDSGNTIYF,TGTGCCAAACAGCCCAGGGACTCTGGAAACACCATATATTTT
TRBD1,TRBJ1-2,.,TRBV20-1,13,CSAGRGQGYGYTF,TGCAGTGCTGGCAGGGGGCAGGGCTATGGCTACACCTTC
.,TRBJ1-5,few,TRBV6-1,19,CASRNHRAPNSESNQPQHF,TGTGCCAGCAGGAATCACCGGGCCCCCAACAGTGAGAGCAATCAGCCCCAGCATTTT
.,TRBJ1-5,few,TRBV19,13,CASSAQGHRPQHF,TGTGCCAGTAGTGCACAGGGCCACCGGCCCCAGCATTTT
.,TRBJ1-5,few,TRBV4-2,13,CASSQERVGPQHF,TGTGCCAGCAGCCAAGAAAGGGTGGGACCCCAGCATTTT
TRBD1,TRBJ1-2,.,TRBV20-1,21,CSARGNFQVGPQGEVNYGYTF,TGCAGTGCTAGAGGAAACTTCCAGGTGGGGCCACAGGGGGAGGTCAACTATGGCTACACCTTC
.,TRBJ1-1,few,TRBV27,14,CASSLSGVDTEAFF,TGTGCCAGCAGTTTATCAGGGGTGGACACTGAAGCTTTCTTT
.,TRBJ1-2,few,TRBV12-3/TRBV12-4,11,CASKGGYGYTF,TGTGCCAGCAAAGGGGGCTATGGCTACACCTTC
TRBD1,TRBJ1-2,few,TRBV7-9,16,CASSLRTGKDNYGYTF,TGTGCCAGCAGCTTAAGGACAGGGAAAGATAACTATGGCTACACCTTC
.,TRBJ2-7,.,TRBV28,16,CASSLWKQAGSYEQYF,TGTGCCAGCAGTTTATGGAAACAGGCAGGCTCCTACGAGCAGTACTTC
TRBD1,TRBJ2-5,few,TRBV7-2,18,CASSPFTRTGIGQETQYF,TGTGCCAGCAGCCCCTTCACTCGGACAGGGATTGGCCAAGAGACCCAGTACTTC